This T cell receptor beta chain was obtained from a study of blood T cell repertoires in COVID-19 (TCRdb year 2020). For context, the study as a whole: Samples covering the acute and convalescent phases of COVID-19 were provided by collaborators in the United States, Italy and Spain. The material from the prospective study consisted of cDNA or gDNA derived from T cells, B-cell-depleted T cells, or PBMCs. The repertoires were made available in a free public database intended to serve as a resource for research on the immune response to SARS-CoV-2. HLA class I and class II types, where available, came from metadata supplied by the sample provider rather than from assay-based typing. The samples were drawn from two sources: the first 160 participants of the ongoing ImmuneRACE study, and fewer than 1,500 subjects contributed by 6 global collaborators. The sample metadata nearly always contained a de-identified subject ID, COVID-19 status, age in years and sex. The dataset comprised deeply sampled blood TCRbeta repertoires from subjects exposed to, actively infected with, or recovered from COVID-19. The full study reports these points: How much clinical and demographic metadata was included differed by source and by participant, and the metadata was provided uncurated.

With respect to this clone: Its antigen is not yet known. The input lacks base qualities; no much larger clone sits a single base away.

The immunoSEQ Assay, a bias-controlled multiplex PCR, was used to amplify TCRbeta CDR3 regions from genomic DNA. The paper's data handling went like this. Nucleated cell counts per sample were estimated from amplification of reference gene primers within the assay. To quantify the absolute abundance of each unique TCRbeta CDR3 rearrangement, sequence reads were collapsed and filtered. Productive Simpson clonality was computed per sample as the square root of Simpson's diversity index over productive rearrangements. Sourced from immuneACCESS, this table was stored by TCRdb with only in-frame sequences that have V and J called. A share of the clones is absent; for the studies checked, an unresolved V gene accounts for under half, and the remainder has no known explanation. V and J calls and clone size come straight from that table; D and trimming were deduced from the DNA. This sample is represented by about 220,000 clones; around 82% of them were singletons. The ten largest clones capture 7.2% of the sample.

Collaborating institutions collected whole blood in K2EDTA tubes following their own protocols. Collaborator samples were shipped for TCRbeta analysis as frozen whole blood, isolated PBMCs, or DNA extracted from either sample type. At the junction V is shortened by 2 bases and J by 8 bases; bases outside the gene matches: 12. Via the germline V gene, CDR1 is LGHNT and CDR2 FRNRAP. Spanning cysteine to phenylalanine, the CDR3 consists of 17 amino acids. Just the 51-base CDR3 DNA is kept, in frame starting at base 1. The sequenced sample was peripheral blood. This sequence uses TRBV12-5 and TRBJ1-5, with 10 bases matching TRBD1. This sequence originates from a woman aged 70-85 years with acute or convalescent COVID-19. The bases are TGTGCTAGTGGTTTGAGTGACAGGGGGCTTGGAGACGAGCCCCAGCATTTT. It translates as CASGLSDRGLGDEPQHF. The variable domain in full, with residues beyond the CDR3 obtained from the reference TRBV12-5 and TRBJ1-5 genes, is DARVTQTPRHKVTEMGQEVTMRCQPILGHNTVFWYRQTMMQGLELLAYFRNRAPLDDSGMPKDRFSAEMPDATLATLKIQPSEPRDSAVYFCASGLSDRGLGDEPQHFGDGTRLSIL.